Below, 17 T cell receptor beta chains from the same sample are listed, as sequenced in a study of T cell responses to AZD1222 COVID-19 vaccine (dated by TCRdb to 2020 to 2023). The library relied on the immunoSEQ multiplex PCR assay. TCRdb took over this immuneACCESS table, retaining in-frame rearrangements with V and J assigned. Such tables are incomplete; in checked studies, under half of the missing clones stem from an unresolved V gene, and the remainder is unexplained. Recorded for this sample are about 72,000 clones; around 86% of them occurred a single time. The ten largest clones take up more than 20% of the sample. The meaning of the sample's time point label: baseline before first vaccination. The sample was peripheral blood, taken on day 0 of AZD1222 vaccination. The receptor source for this set is an adult in good health.

The chain employs TRBV20-1 and TRBJ2-7; D is unresolved. The germline CDR1 and CDR2 sequences are DFQATT and SNEGSKA (reference sequence). The CDR3 is 11 residues long. The V and J ends lost 0 bases and 6 bases respectively, with 6 bases between them. This chain's CDR3 is CSARESGEQYF. The CDR3 DNA is TGCAGTGCTAGAGAATCGGGCGAGCAGTACTTC.

The chain recombines TRBV28 with TRBJ2-3; D is unclear. Germline CDR1 reads MDHEN; CDR2 reads SYDVKM. The CDR3 contains 14 residues. V lost 6 bases and J lost 2, with 12 bases in between. CDR3 protein: CASRFPGPTDTQYF. DNA of the CDR3: TGTGCCAGCAGATTCCCGGGCCCCACAGATACGCAGTATTTT.

The chain recombines TRBV16 with TRBJ2-6; D is uncertain. This CDR3 comprises 16 residues. The V gene lost 0 bases and the J gene lost 2 bases, with 8 bases spanning the gap. Germline loops: CDR1 KGHSY, CDR2 FQNENV. As DNA, the CDR3 is TGTGCCAGCAGCCAATCGTCTCAGGCTGGGGCCAACGTCCTGACTTTC. It yields the protein CASSQSSQAGANVLTF.

The chain carries TRBV27 and TRBJ1-2, with 9 nucleotides matching TRBD1. V shed 2 bases and J 7 bases; nucleotides not matched to a gene: 2. This CDR3 region has 13 residues. In germline, CDR1 is MNHEY, CDR2 SMNVEV (reference sequence). CDR3: CASSLDRGAGYTF. The CDR3 coding sequence is TGTGCCAGCAGTTTAGACAGGGGGGCTGGCTACACCTTC.

The chain is built from TRBV6-5 and TRBJ2-7; D may be TRBD2 (6 bases). The V gene lost 6 bases and the J gene lost 4 bases, with 16 bases spanning the gap. Germline CDR1 MNHEY, CDR2 SVGAGI. The CDR3 sequence is 14 residues long. The DNA of the CDR3 is TGTGCCAGCAGGATACTAGCATCGGTTTACGAGCAGTACTTC. This codes for CASRILASVYEQYF.

This clone turned up a few times. This chain connects TRBV2 to TRBJ1-4; TRBD1 might be the D (5 bases). Germline loops: CDR1 SNHLY, CDR2 FYNNEI. Trimming pared 6 bases from V and 4 bases from J, leaving 9 bases between. The CDR3 sequence is 13 residues long. The DNA of the CDR3 is TGTGCCAGCAGAAGGGACCATAATGAAAAACTGTTTTTT. This encodes CASRRDHNEKLFF.

The chain couples TRBV11-2 to TRBJ2-7, with TRBD1 identical over 8 bases. V gave up 4 bases and J gave up 6 bases; unmatched junction bases: 5. The CDR3 has 13 amino acids. Germline CDR1 SGHAT, CDR2 FQNNGV. CDR3 sequence (DNA): TGTGCCAGCAGCTCGGGACAGGTGGGCGAGCAGTACTTC. Its translation is CASSSGQVGEQYF.

The chain has TRBV20-1 and TRBJ1-1; 9 bases agree with TRBD1. V gave up 6 bases and J gave up 11 bases; unmatched junction bases: 4. Germline lookup yields CDR1 DFQATT and CDR2 SNEGSKA (reference sequence). CDR3 length: 10 residues. The CDR3 is CSAGDRDAFF. The CDR3 coding sequence is TGCAGTGCCGGGGACAGGGACGCTTTCTTT.

CDR3 nucleotides: TGTGCCAGCAGCCGGGGGCCAGATTCACCCCTCCACTTT. It yields the protein CASSRGPDSPLHF. The chain is built from TRBV11-3 and TRBJ1-6, with D possibly being TRBD1 (6 bases). V was cut by 5 bases and J by 8 bases, with 10 bases left in between. Germline CDR1 reads SGHNT; CDR2 reads YENEEA. This CDR3 has 13 amino acids.

This chain uses TRBV6-5 with TRBJ1-2, with D possibly TRBD1 on 5 matching bases. Germline values: CDR1 MNHEY, CDR2 SVGAGI. The CDR3 is 15 amino acids. Trimming pared 6 bases from V and 5 bases from J, leaving 19 bases between. CDR3 in amino acids: CASSPFLAGTYGYTF. The CDR3 bases are TGTGCCAGCAGCCCGTTTTTAGCGGGGACTTATGGCTACACCTTC.

This chain links TRBV21-1 with TRBJ1-5. TRBV21-1 is a known pseudogene. The CDR3 has 16 residues. CDR3 region: CAPGAQRDYSNQPQHF. The CDR3 bases are TGTGCCCCGGGGGCCCAGAGAGATTATAGCAATCAGCCCCAGCATTTT.

This rearrangement joins TRBV13 to TRBJ2-7; D tentatively reads TRBD1 or TRBD2 (5 bases each). Germline V lookup: CDR1 PRHDT, CDR2 FYEKMQ (reference sequence). The CDR3 has 13 residues. V was cut by 5 bases and J by 3 bases, with 11 bases left in between. The CDR3 loop reads CASSRDGLYEQYF. CDR3 in DNA: TGTGCCAGCAGCCGGGACGGCCTCTACGAGCAGTACTTC.

The chain carries TRBV20-1 and TRBJ2-3; the D gene could be TRBD1 or TRBD2 (5 bases each). In germline, CDR1 is DFQATT, CDR2 SNEGSKA (reference sequence). Trimming cost V 3 bases and J 2 bases, with 12 bases left between them. This CDR3 spans 14 amino acids. CDR3 coding DNA: TGCAGTGCTAGTTCTTACGGGGCCACAGATACGCAGTATTTT. This encodes CSASSYGATDTQYF.

V gene TRBV7-2 combines with J gene TRBJ2-3; perhaps TRBD1 as D (5 bases). This CDR3 region has 14 residues. Germline CDR1 SGHTA, CDR2 FQGNSA. Between the trimmed V and J ends, which lost 2 bases and 8 bases, there was a span of 14 bases. The chain's CDR3 is CASSLKTGHGTQYF. CDR3 coding DNA: TGTGCCAGCAGCTTAAAAACAGGCCATGGTACGCAGTATTTT.

This clone turned up a few times. V and J are TRBV13 and TRBJ1-5; TRBD1 matches at 10 bases. V was clipped by 5 bases and J by 6 bases; unmatched bases: 7. Germline-derived CDR1 and CDR2 are PRHDT and FYEKMQ (reference sequence). The CDR3 is 15 residues long. The CDR3 sequence: CASSPAGTGAQPQHF. In DNA, the CDR3 is TGTGCCAGCAGCCCAGCAGGGACAGGGGCTCAGCCCCAGCATTTT.

The V and J genes are TRBV7-8 and TRBJ2-7; D remains unclear. CDR1 and CDR2 (germline): SGHVS, FQNEAQ. Trimming took off 5 bases at V and 6 bases at J, with 14 bases between the two ends. The CDR3 extends over 13 amino acids. The CDR3 coding sequence is TGTGCCAGCAGCCGGTCCGCTGGCCTCGAGCAGTACTTC. Protein sequence: CASSRSAGLEQYF.

This clone came up a few times. The chain is built from TRBV7-2 and TRBJ2-2, with 10 bases fitting TRBD2. J gave up 2 bases and V 2 bases, and 2 bases lay outside the gene matches. This CDR3 spans 16 amino acids. Germline V gene lookup returns CDR1 SGHTA and CDR2 FQGNSA. CDR3 sequence: CASSLLAGVNTGELFF. CDR3 nucleotides: TGTGCCAGCAGCTTACTAGCGGGGGTCAACACCGGGGAGCTGTTTTTT.